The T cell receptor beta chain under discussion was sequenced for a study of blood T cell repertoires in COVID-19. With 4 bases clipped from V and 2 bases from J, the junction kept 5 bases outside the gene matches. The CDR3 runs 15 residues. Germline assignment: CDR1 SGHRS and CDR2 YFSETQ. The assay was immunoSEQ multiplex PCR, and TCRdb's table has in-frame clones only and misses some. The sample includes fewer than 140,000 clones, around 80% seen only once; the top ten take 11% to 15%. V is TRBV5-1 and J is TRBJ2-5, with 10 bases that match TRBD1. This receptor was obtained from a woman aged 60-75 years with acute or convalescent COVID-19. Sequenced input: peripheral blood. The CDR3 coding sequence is TGCGCCAGCAGCCACCGGGACAGGGGACAAGAGACCCAGTACTTC. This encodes CASSHRDRGQETQYF.